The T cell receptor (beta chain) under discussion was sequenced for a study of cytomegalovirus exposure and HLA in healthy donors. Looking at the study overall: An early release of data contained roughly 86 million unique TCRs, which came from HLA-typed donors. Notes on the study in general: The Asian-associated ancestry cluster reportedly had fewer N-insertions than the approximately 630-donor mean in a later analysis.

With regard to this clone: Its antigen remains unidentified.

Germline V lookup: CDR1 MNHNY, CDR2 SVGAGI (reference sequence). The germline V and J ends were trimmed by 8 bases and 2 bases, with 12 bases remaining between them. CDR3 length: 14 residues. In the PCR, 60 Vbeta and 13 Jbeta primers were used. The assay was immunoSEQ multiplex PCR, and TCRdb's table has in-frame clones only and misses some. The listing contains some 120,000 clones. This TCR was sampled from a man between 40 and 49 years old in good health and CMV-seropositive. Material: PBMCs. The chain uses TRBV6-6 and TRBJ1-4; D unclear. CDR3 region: CASLQILTNEKLFF. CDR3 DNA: TGTGCCAGCTTACAGATCCTTACTAATGAAAAACTGTTTTTT.